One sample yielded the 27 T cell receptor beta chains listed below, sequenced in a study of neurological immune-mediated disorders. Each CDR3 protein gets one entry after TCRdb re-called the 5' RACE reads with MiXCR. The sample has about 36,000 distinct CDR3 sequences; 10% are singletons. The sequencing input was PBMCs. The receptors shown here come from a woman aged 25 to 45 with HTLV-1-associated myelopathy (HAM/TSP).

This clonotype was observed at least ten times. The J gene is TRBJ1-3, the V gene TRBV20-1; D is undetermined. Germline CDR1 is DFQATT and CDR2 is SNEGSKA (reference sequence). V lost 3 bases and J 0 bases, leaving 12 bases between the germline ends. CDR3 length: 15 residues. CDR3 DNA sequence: TGCAGTGCTAGCTCGGCCGAGAGCTCTGGAAACACCATATATTTT. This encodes CSASSAESSGNTIYF.

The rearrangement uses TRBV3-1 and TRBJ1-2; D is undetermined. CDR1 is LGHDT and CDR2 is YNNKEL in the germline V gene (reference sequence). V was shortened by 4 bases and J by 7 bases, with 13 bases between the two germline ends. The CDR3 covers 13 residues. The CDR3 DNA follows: TGTGCCAGCAGCCCCCTAATTTCGGGTGGCTACACCTTC. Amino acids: CASSPLISGGYTF.

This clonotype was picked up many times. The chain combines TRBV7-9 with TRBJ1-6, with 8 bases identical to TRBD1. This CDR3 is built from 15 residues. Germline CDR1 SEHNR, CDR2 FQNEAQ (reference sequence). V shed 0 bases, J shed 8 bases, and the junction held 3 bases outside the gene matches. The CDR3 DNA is TGTGCCAGCAGCTTAGCGGACAGGGTTGATTCACCCCTCCACTTT. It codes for CASSLADRVDSPLHF.

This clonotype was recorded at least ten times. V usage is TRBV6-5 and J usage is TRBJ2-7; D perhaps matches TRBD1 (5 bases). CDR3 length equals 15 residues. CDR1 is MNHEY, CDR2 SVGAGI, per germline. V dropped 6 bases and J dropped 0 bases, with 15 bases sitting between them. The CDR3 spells CASSAGQGNSYEQYF. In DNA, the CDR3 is TGTGCCAGCAGCGCAGGGCAGGGTAACTCCTACGAGCAGTACTTC.

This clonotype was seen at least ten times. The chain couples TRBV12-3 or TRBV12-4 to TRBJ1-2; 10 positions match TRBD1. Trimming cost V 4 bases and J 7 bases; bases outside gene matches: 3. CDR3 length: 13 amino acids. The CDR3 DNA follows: TGTGCCAGCAGTTCCGACAGGGGGCCTGGCTACACCTTC. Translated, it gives CASSSDRGPGYTF.

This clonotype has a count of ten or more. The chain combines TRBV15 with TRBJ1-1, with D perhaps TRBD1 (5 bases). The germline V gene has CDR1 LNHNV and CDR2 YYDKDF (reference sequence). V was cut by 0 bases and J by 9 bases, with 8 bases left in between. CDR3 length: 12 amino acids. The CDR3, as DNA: TGTGCCACCAGCAGAGATGGGGGTAAAGCTTTCTTT. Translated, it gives CATSRDGGKAFF. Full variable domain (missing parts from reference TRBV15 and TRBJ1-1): DAMVIQNPRYQVTQFGKPVTLSCSQTLNHNVMYWYQQKSSQAPKLLFHYYDKDFNNEADTPDNFQSRRPNTSFCFLDIRSPGLGDTAMYLCATSRDGGKAFFGQGTRLTVV.

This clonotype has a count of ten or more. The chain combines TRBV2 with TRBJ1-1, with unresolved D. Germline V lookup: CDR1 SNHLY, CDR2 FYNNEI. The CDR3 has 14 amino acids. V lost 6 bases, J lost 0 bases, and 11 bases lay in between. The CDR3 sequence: CASRRHSMNTEAFF. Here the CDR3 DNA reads TGTGCCAGCAGGAGACATTCTATGAACACTGAAGCTTTCTTT.

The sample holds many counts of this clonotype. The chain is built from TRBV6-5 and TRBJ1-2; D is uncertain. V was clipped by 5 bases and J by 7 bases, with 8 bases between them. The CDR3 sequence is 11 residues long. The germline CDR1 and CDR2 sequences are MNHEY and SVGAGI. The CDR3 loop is CASSPGVGYTF. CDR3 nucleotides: TGTGCCAGCAGTCCCGGGGTTGGCTACACCTTC.

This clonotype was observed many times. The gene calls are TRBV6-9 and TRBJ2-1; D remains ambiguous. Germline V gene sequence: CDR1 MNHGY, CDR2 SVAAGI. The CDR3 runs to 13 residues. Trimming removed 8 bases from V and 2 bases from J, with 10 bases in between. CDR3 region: CASPPVPYNEQFF. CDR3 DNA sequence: TGTGCCAGCCCCCCTGTTCCCTACAATGAGCAGTTCTTC.

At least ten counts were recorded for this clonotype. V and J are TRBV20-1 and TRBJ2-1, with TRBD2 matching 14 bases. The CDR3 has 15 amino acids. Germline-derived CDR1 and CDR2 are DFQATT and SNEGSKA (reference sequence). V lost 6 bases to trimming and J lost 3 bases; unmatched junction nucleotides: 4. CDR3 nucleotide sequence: TGCAGTGCGCGGACTAGCGGGGGGAGCTACAATGAGCAGTTCTTC. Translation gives CSARTSGGSYNEQFF.

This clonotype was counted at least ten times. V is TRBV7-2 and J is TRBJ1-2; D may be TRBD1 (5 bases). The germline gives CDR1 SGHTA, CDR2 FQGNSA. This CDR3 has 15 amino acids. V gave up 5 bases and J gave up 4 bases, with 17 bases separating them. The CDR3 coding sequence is TGTGCCAGCAGCCTCCTGTTGGGGGACGCCTATGGCTACACCTTC. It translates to CASSLLLGDAYGYTF.

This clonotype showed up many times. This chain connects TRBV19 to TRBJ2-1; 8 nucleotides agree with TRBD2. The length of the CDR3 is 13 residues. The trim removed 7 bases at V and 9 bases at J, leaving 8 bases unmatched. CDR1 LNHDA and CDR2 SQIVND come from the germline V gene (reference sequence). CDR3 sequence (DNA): TGTGCCAGTACTCCGGGGGGGCGGGGTGAGCAGTTCTTC. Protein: CASTPGGRGEQFF.

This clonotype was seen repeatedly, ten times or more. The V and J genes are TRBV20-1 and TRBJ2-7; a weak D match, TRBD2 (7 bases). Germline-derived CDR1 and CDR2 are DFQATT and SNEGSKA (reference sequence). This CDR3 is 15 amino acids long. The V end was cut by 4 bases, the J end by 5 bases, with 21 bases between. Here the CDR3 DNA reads TGCAGTGCTATCGGGGGTAGGGGGGGCAGCGACGAGCAGTACTTC. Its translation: CSAIGGRGGSDEQYF.

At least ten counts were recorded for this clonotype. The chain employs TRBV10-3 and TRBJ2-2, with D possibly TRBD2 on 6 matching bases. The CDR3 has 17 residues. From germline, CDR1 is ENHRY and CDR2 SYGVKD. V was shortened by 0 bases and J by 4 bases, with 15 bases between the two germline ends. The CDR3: CAISESGGTWGTGELFF. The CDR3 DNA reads TGTGCCATCAGTGAGTCGGGCGGGACCTGGGGCACCGGGGAGCTGTTTTTT.

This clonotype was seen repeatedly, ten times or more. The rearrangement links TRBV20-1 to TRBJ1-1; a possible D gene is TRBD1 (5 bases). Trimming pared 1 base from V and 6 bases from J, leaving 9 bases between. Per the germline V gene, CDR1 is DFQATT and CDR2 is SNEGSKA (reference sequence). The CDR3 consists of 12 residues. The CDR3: CSARGQRAEAFF. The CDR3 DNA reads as TGCAGTGCTAGAGGACAGCGGGCTGAAGCTTTCTTT.

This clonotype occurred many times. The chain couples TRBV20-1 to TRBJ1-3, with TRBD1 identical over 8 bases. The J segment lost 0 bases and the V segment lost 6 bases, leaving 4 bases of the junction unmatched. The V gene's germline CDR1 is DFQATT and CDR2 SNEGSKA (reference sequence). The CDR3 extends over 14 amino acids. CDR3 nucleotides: TGCAGTGCCGCTGACAGGGGCTCTGGAAACACCATATATTTT. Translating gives CSAADRGSGNTIYF.

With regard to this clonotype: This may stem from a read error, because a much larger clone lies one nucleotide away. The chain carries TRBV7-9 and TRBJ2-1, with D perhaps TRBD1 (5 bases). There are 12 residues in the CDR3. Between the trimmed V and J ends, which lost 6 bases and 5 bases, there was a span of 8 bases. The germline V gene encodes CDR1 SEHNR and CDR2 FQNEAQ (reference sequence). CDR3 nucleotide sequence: TGTGCCAGCAGTGGGGCGCACAATGAGCAGTTCTTC. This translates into CASSGAHNEQFF.

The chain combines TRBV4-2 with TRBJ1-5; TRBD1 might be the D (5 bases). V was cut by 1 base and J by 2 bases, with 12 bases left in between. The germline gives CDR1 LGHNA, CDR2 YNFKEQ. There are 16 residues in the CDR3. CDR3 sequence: CASSQVEGAGNQPQHF. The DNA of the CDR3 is TGTGCCAGCAGCCAAGTAGAAGGGGCTGGCAATCAGCCCCAGCATTTT.

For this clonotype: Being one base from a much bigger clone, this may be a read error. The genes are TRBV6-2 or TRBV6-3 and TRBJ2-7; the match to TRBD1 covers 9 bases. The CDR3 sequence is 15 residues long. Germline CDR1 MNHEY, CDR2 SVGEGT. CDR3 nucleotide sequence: TGTGTCAGCGTGGAGGGACAGGGTATTTCCTACGAGCAGTACTTC. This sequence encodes CVSVEGQGISYEQYF.

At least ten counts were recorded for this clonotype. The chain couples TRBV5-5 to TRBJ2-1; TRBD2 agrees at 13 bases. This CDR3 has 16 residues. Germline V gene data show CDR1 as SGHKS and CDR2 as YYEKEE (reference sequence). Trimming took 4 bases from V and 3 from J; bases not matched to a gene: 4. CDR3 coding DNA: TGTGCCAGCAGCCCGACTAGCGGGGGGCTCTACAATGAGCAGTTCTTC. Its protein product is CASSPTSGGLYNEQFF.

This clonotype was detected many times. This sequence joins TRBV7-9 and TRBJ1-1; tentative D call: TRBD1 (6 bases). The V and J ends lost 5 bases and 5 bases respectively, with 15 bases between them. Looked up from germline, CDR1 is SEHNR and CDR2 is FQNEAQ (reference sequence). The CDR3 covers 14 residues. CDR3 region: CASSINRERTEAFF. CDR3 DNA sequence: TGTGCCAGCAGCATTAACAGGGAGAGGACTGAAGCTTTCTTT.

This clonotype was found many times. The CDR3 bases are TGTGCCAGCAGTATAGGGTATGGCTACACCTTC. It specifies CASSIGYGYTF. J is TRBJ1-2 and V is TRBV6-6; D not certain. This CDR3 contains 11 residues. V lost 5 bases, J lost 5 bases, and 6 bases lay in between. Germline lookup yields CDR1 MNHNY and CDR2 SVGAGI (reference sequence).

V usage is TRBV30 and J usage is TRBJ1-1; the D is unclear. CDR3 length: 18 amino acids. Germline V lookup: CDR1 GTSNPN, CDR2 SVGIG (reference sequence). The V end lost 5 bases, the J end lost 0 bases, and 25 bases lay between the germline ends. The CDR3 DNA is TGTGCCTGGGACCCTGTTCGAGGGCCGACCCCCATGAACACTGAAGCTTTCTTT. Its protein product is CAWDPVRGPTPMNTEAFF.

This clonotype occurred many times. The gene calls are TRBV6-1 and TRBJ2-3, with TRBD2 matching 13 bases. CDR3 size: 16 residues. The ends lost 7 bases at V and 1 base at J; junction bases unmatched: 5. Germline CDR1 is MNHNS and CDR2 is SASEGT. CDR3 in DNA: TGTGCCAGCAAAACCGGGACTAGCGGGGGCACAGATACGCAGTATTTT. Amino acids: CASKTGTSGGTDTQYF.

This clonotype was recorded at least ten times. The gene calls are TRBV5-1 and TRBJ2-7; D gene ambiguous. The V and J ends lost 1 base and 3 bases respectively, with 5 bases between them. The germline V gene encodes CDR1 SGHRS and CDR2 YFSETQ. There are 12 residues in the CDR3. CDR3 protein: CASSLSGYEQYF. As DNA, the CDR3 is TGCGCCAGCAGCTTGTCCGGCTACGAGCAGTACTTC.

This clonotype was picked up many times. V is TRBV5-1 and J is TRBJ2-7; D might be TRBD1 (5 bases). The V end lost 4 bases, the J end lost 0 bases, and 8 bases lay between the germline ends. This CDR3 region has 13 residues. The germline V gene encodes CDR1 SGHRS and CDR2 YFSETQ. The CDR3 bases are TGCGCCAGCAGCGCGGACAACTCCTACGAGCAGTACTTC. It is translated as CASSADNSYEQYF.

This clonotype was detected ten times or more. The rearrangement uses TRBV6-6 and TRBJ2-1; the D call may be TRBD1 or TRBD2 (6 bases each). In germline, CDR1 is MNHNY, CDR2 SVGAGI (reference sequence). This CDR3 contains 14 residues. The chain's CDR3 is CASKGGSSYNEQFF. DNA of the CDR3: TGTGCATCAAAGGGGGGATCGTCCTACAATGAGCAGTTCTTC.